This note documents a single T cell receptor beta chain sequence. Trimming took 5 bases from V and 3 from J; bases not matched to a gene: 9. This CDR3 region has 15 residues. CDR1 is SGHTA, CDR2 FQGTGA, per germline. The data derive from a study of blood T cell repertoires in COVID-19. About the study: Acute-phase and convalescent COVID-19 samples originated in the United States, Italy and Spain.

Source study methods: Amplification of reference gene primers provided the estimated nucleated cell counts. TCRdb's copy holds only in-frame clones and misses some; the assay was immunoSEQ multiplex PCR. Clone size and V and J calls were adopted from that table, with D and trimming inferred from the DNA. Found here are about 160,000 clones, 60% to 85% of them singletons; the top ten hold around 8.1%. The chain combines TRBV7-3 with TRBJ1-1; 7 bases align to TRBD1. Material: peripheral blood. This sequence originates from an older woman with COVID-19, enrolled during active disease. The CDR3 region is CASSPSPGGYTEAFF. CDR3 nucleotide sequence: TGTGCCAGCAGCCCCTCCCCAGGGGGGTACACTGAAGCTTTCTTT.